This TCR beta chain is from a study of blood T cell repertoires in COVID-19. Overall study: The United States, Italy and Spain provided the acute and convalescent COVID-19 samples.

Regarding this clone: Other DNA sequences within the sample encode an identical CDR3.

The V and J ends lost 2 bases and 2 bases respectively, with 6 bases between them. Germline CDR1 and CDR2: MNHEY and SVGEGT. This CDR3 has 13 amino acids. Original processing methods: Reference gene primer amplification gave nucleated cell count estimates. Some clones are missing from TCRdb's copy, which holds only in-frame ones; the method was immunoSEQ multiplex PCR. The DNA gave D and trimming, while V, J and clone size come from that table. This table has just over 150,000 clones, 85% appearing once. The source of this sequence is a human donor with acute or convalescent COVID-19. The donor label of this sample is uncertain. The chain links TRBV6-2 or TRBV6-3 to TRBJ1-2, with TRBD1 as a possible D gene (5 bases). Sequencing was done on a sample of peripheral blood. The CDR3 is CASSYDSNYGYTF. The CDR3 DNA reads as TGTGCCAGCAGTTACGACAGCAACTATGGCTACACCTTC.